This TCR beta chain was identified during a study of T cell repertoires in cytomegalovirus infection. This clonotype was detected many times. TCRdb reanalysed the reads using MiXCR and keeps one entry per CDR3 protein. This table has some 220,000 distinct CDR3 sequences, around 6.4% appearing once. The TCR sequence derives from a human donor in good health (CMV status not recorded). Some clones in this sample may be carry-over from other donors' samples. Sequencing was done on a sample of PBMCs.

CDR3: CASTSGGNTIYF. CDR3 DNA sequence: TGTGCCAGCACTAGTGGGGGAAACACCATATATTTT. This chain connects TRBV28 to TRBJ1-3; D gene ambiguous. Germline-derived CDR1 and CDR2 are MDHEN and SYDVKM. This CDR3 is built from 12 residues. Trimming removed 7 bases from V and 4 bases from J, with 8 bases in between. The variable domain in full, completed from reference TRBV28 and TRBJ1-3, reads DVKVTQSSRYLVKRTGEKVFLECVQDMDHENMFWYRQDPGLGLRLIYFSYDVKMKEKGDIPEGYSVSREKKERFSLILESASTNQTSMYLCASTSGGNTIYFGEGSWLTVV.